These 12 T cell receptor beta chains share one sample of origin, sequenced in a study of blood T cell repertoires in COVID-19. The data were produced by immunoSEQ multiplex PCR, yet TCRdb's version contains in-frame clones alone and is incomplete. Found here are some 150,000 clones, roughly 88% of them singletons; the top ten hold about 7.2%. What was sequenced was peripheral blood. These TCRs come from a woman aged 50 to 65 in a cohort sampled during active or convalescent COVID-19.

This clone was found a few times. This sequence joins TRBV5-4 and TRBJ2-1, with 8 bases that match TRBD2. CDR3 length: 14 amino acids. Germline values: CDR1 SGHNT, CDR2 YYREEE (reference sequence). Losses at the gene ends were 0 bases for V and 7 bases for J; bases not matched to a gene: 3. The CDR3 sequence: CASSLEGGRNEQFF. CDR3 coding DNA: TGTGCCAGCAGCTTGGAGGGCGGGAGGAATGAGCAGTTCTTC.

CDR3: CASQVSRLGETQYF. The CDR3 nucleotides are TGCGCCAGCCAAGTTAGCCGCCTTGGAGAGACCCAGTACTTC. The V gene is TRBV4-1, the J gene TRBJ2-5; D unresolved. Germline CDR1 is MGHRA and CDR2 is YSYEKL. There are 14 residues in the CDR3. The V and J ends lost 8 bases and 4 bases respectively, with 17 bases between them.

V is TRBV12-5 and J is TRBJ2-2; possible D gene TRBD1, 5 bases. The CDR3 extends over 15 amino acids. Germline assignment: CDR1 LGHNT and CDR2 FRNRAP. V was cut by 0 bases and J by 1 base, with 6 bases left in between. The CDR3 spells CASGLVRGNTGELFF. CDR3 nucleotides: TGTGCTAGTGGTTTGGTAAGGGGGAACACCGGGGAGCTGTTTTTT.

This clone came up once. The rearrangement links TRBV27 to TRBJ1-1, with a tentative D call TRBD1 (6 bases). The ends were cut back, 10 bases at V and 4 bases at J, with 31 bases in the middle. CDR1 and CDR2 from the germline V gene are MNHEY and SMNVEV (reference sequence). CDR3 length: 18 residues. CDR3 sequence: CATRNTRGQTFGGTEAFF. For the CDR3, the DNA is TGTGCCACCAGGAATACCAGGGGCCAAACCTTCGGTGGCACTGAAGCTTTCTTT.

V gene TRBV3-1 (or the pseudogene TRBV3-2) combines with J gene TRBJ1-5; no reliable D call. The length of the CDR3 is 15 residues. Trimming cost V 1 base and J 3 bases, with 10 bases left between them. Per the germline V gene, CDR1 is LGHDT and CDR2 is YNNKEL (reference sequence). The CDR3 reads CASSQVLTTNQPQHF. The CDR3, as DNA: TGTGCCAGCAGCCAAGTTTTGACTACCAATCAGCCCCAGCATTTT.

The genes are TRBV5-6 and TRBJ1-5, with TRBD1 as a possible D gene (5 bases). The CDR3 has 13 residues. With 0 bases removed from V and 6 bases from J, the gap between germline ends came to 7 bases. CDR1 is SGHDT and CDR2 is YYEEEE in the germline V gene. The CDR3 reads CASSLAGSQPQHF. The CDR3 DNA reads as TGTGCCAGCAGCTTGGCAGGGTCTCAGCCCCAGCATTTT.

J is TRBJ2-7 and V is TRBV4-3, with D unclear. The V end lost 0 bases, the J end lost 3 bases, and 6 bases lay between the germline ends. Per the germline V gene, CDR1 is LGHNA and CDR2 is YSLEER. The CDR3 is made up of 13 amino acids. DNA for the CDR3: TGCGCCAGCAGCCAAGAGGCTGGCTACGAGCAGTACTTC. Its translation: CASSQEAGYEQYF.

The rearrangement uses TRBV7-6 and TRBJ2-5, with 8 bases aligning to TRBD1. Germline V gene data show CDR1 as SGHVS and CDR2 as FNYEAQ. V lost 5 bases to trimming and J lost 7 bases; unmatched junction nucleotides: 24. The CDR3 consists of 19 residues. Here the CDR3 reads CASSNRDRRSFSSLGTQYF. CDR3 nucleotides: TGTGCCAGCAGCAACCGGGACAGGCGTAGTTTTTCGTCCTTGGGGACCCAGTACTTC.

The genes are TRBV4-2 and TRBJ1-5; tentatively, D is TRBD1 (6 bases). V lost 2 bases and J 4 bases, leaving 9 bases between the germline ends. The CDR3 has 14 residues. The germline V gene has CDR1 LGHNA and CDR2 YNFKEQ. The CDR3 spells CASSQPQGNQPQHF. DNA of the CDR3: TGTGCCAGCAGCCAACCCCAGGGGAATCAGCCCCAGCATTTT.

V is TRBV19 and J is TRBJ1-5, with D hard to call. The V end lost 3 bases, the J end lost 5 bases, and 5 bases lay between the germline ends. The germline V gene has CDR1 LNHDA and CDR2 SQIVND (reference sequence). This CDR3 comprises 12 residues. The chain's CDR3 is CASSMAHQPQHF. CDR3 sequence (DNA): TGTGCCAGTAGTATGGCCCATCAGCCCCAGCATTTT.

V is TRBV21-1 and J is TRBJ2-2; TRBD1 reflects the table's D call only, with no check against the DNA. TRBV21-1 constitutes a pseudogene. The CDR3 has 13 residues. Here the CDR3 reads CARGRGDTGELFF. CDR3 nucleotides: TGTGCCAGAGGCAGGGGGGACACCGGGGAGCTGTTTTTT.

The chain recombines TRBV13 with TRBJ1-2; D perhaps matches TRBD1 (5 bases). The CDR3 sequence is 15 residues long. Trimming took off 3 bases at V and 0 bases at J, with 11 bases between the two ends. CDR1 and CDR2 (germline): PRHDT, FYEKMQ (reference sequence). CDR3 coding DNA: TGTGCCAGCAGCTTCCTGACAGCATCTAACTATGGCTACACCTTC. It translates to CASSFLTASNYGYTF.